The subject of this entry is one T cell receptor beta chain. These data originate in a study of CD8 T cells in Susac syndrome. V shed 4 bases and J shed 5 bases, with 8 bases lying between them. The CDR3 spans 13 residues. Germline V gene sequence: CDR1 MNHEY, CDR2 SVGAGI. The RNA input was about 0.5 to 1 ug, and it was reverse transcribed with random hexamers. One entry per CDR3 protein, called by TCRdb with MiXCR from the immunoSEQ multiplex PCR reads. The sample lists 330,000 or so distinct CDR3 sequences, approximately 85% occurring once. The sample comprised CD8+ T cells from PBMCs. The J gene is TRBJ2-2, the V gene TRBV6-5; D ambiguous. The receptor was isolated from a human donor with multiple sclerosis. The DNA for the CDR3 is TGTGCCAGCAGTTGGTCTAGGACCGGGGAGCTGTTTTTT. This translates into CASSWSRTGELFF.